These 5 T cell receptor beta chains were all obtained from the same sample, sequenced in a study of cytomegalovirus exposure and HLA in healthy donors. 13 Jbeta primers and 60 Vbeta primers were used for the PCR. Assay: immunoSEQ multiplex PCR; the TCRdb copy retains only in-frame clones and omits some. The data contain more than 250,000 clones, 70% to 90% of them singletons. Sequencing was carried out using PBMCs. These receptors came from a woman younger than 30 in good health and CMV-seronegative.

The chain links TRBV4-1 to TRBJ2-5; no clear D gene. V gave up 3 bases and J gave up 0 bases, with 5 bases separating them. The CDR3 totals 13 residues. Germline values: CDR1 MGHRA, CDR2 YSYEKL. The DNA of the CDR3 is TGCGCCAGCAGCCAGCCGGACCAAGAGACCCAGTACTTC. Its protein product is CASSQPDQETQYF.

V usage is TRBV2 and J usage is TRBJ2-2, with TRBD1 matching over 7 bases. The germline gives CDR1 SNHLY, CDR2 FYNNEI. The V and J ends lost 7 bases and 6 bases, in that order; junction bases with no gene match: 5. The CDR3 is 13 amino acids. The CDR3 reads CASTRTGAGELFF. The CDR3 DNA follows: TGTGCCAGCACCAGGACAGGAGCCGGGGAGCTGTTTTTT.

This chain connects TRBV10-1 to TRBJ1-2; D unclear. There are 10 residues in the CDR3. CDR1 is WNHNN, CDR2 SYGVQD, per germline (reference sequence). With 9 bases removed from V and 2 bases from J, the gap between germline ends came to 4 bases. The CDR3 region has the DNA TGCGCCAGAAGCAACTATGGCTACACCTTC. Translated: CARSNYGYTF.

Note on this clone: Germline is not matched at one junction end, which may reflect a read error. The chain employs TRBV7-9 and TRBJ2-2; D is possibly TRBD1 (5 bases). This CDR3 is built from 12 residues. Looked up from germline, CDR1 is SEHNR and CDR2 is FQNEAQ (reference sequence). In DNA form, the CDR3 reads TGTTCCAGCAGCTGGGGCGGAGGGGAGCTGTTTTTT. Its translation: CSSSWGGGELFF. The whole variable domain, remainder taken from reference TRBV7-9 and TRBJ2-2, is DTGVSQNPRHKITKRGQNVTFRCDPISEHNRLYWYRQTLGQGPEFLTYFQNEAQLEKSRLLSDRFSAERPKGSFSTLEIQRTEQGDSAMYLCSSSWGGGELFFGEGSRLTVL.

With respect to this clone: Other DNA sequences within the sample encode an identical CDR3. The chain recombines TRBV5-1 with TRBJ2-5; 7 bases line up with TRBD1. CDR1 and CDR2 (germline): SGHRS, YFSETQ. Trimming removed 0 bases from V and 1 base from J; junction bases left unmatched: 0. The CDR3 sequence is 14 residues long. The CDR3 protein is CASSLGQGQETQYF. The CDR3 region has the DNA TGCGCCAGCAGCTTGGGACAGGGCCAAGAGACCCAGTACTTC.